Listed below are T cell receptor beta chains from one sample, sequenced in a study of long-term antiretroviral therapy in people with HIV. The table came from immunoSEQ multiplex PCR; TCRdb's copy has only in-frame clones and leaves some out. The sample includes about 25,000 clones, around 80% seen only once; the top ten take under 6%. Sample: unsorted PBMCs, taken 3 years after starting antiretroviral therapy. Source of these receptors: a man aged 18 to 35 with HIV. CDR3s include the opening cysteine and the closing phenylalanine or tryptophan. Fields, in order: CDR3 length, D gene, clone size, V gene, J gene, CDR3 DNA, CDR3 protein. The D gene is left open where the match is weak. Clone size is not always given. Where it is, it says once, few, many or a class for expanded clones.

17	TRBD1	.	TRBV7-9	TRBJ2-1	TGTGCCAGCAGCCCCGGGACAGGGGTCGCGCACTACAATGAGCAGTTCTTC	CASSPGTGVAHYNEQFF
15	.	.	TRBV6-1	TRBJ1-1	TGTGCCAGCAGTAAACCGACTCAGGGTAACACTGAAGCTTTCTTT	CASSKPTQGNTEAFF
16	TRBD1	.	TRBV30	TRBJ1-5	TGTGCCTGGAAAGGGACAGGGGGCTTGAGGAATCAGCCCCAGCATTTT	CAWKGTGGLRNQPQHF
14	TRBD1	.	TRBV5-6	TRBJ2-7	TGTGCCAGCAGCCCCCCGGGACAGGCCTACGAGCAGTACTTC	CASSPPGQAYEQYF
15	.	.	TRBV5-6	TRBJ2-3	TGTGCCAGCAGCTTGGCATCCGCTAGCACAGATACGCAGTATTTT	CASSLASASTDTQYF
18	TRBD1	.	TRBV6-1	TRBJ1-5	TGTGCCAGCAGTGAAGTAGGACAGGGGATTTATAGCAATCAGCCCCAGCATTTT	CASSEVGQGIYSNQPQHF
14	.	.	TRBV5-1	TRBJ2-7	TGCGCCAGCAGCTTGCCGGGATTAACCTACGAGCAGTACTTC	CASSLPGLTYEQYF
14	TRBD1	few	TRBV6-5	TRBJ1-5	TGTGCCAGCAGCACTACAGGGGAATCTCAGCCCCAGCATTTT	CASSTTGESQPQHF
12	TRBD2	.	TRBV2	TRBJ2-5	TGTGCCAGCAGGGGGGGGACGGAGACCCAGTACTTC	CASRGGTETQYF
15	.	.	TRBV11-1	TRBJ1-6	TGTGCCAGCAGCTTAATCCCGCAGGGGAATTCACCCCTCCACTTT	CASSLIPQGNSPLHF
14	.	.	TRBV6-5	TRBJ1-2	TGTGCCAGCAGTTCAACCCAGGAGAACTATGGCTACACCTTC	CASSSTQENYGYTF
13	TRBD2	few	TRBV6-4	TRBJ2-1	TGTGCCAGCAGTGACGGGACTAACAATGAGCAGTTCTTC	CASSDGTNNEQFF
13	.	once	TRBV7-8	TRBJ2-4	TGTGCCAGCAGCTTAGTTACAGGGCGGGTTCAGTACTTC	CASSLVTGRVQYF
18	TRBD1	.	TRBV4-1	TRBJ1-3	TGCGCCAGCAGCCATGGGACAGGGAGTTCCGATTCTGGAAACACCATATATTTT	CASSHGTGSSDSGNTIYF
16	.	.	TRBV10-3	TRBJ2-4	TGTGCCATCAGGAGTAGCACCGGGGTAGCCAAAAACATTCAGTACTTC	CAIRSSTGVAKNIQYF
17	TRBD2	.	TRBV4-1	TRBJ2-3	TGCGCCAGCAGCCAAGTTCGGACTAGTACCCTCCCAGATACGCAGTATTTT	CASSQVRTSTLPDTQYF
17	.	.	TRBV7-2	TRBJ2-1	TGTGCCAGCAGCTTCCCCTTGGGTGGGGAATCTTGGAATGAGCAGTTCTTC	CASSFPLGGESWNEQFF
15	.	.	TRBV5-1	TRBJ1-4	TGCGCCAGCAGCTTGGTGGCAGGGGAGGGTGAAAAACTGTTTTTT	CASSLVAGEGEKLFF
14	.	.	TRBV27	TRBJ2-5	TGTGCCAGCAGCCCCTGGGGAGTCTCAGAGACCCAGTACTTC	CASSPWGVSETQYF
18	TRBD1	.	TRBV15	TRBJ2-6	TGTGCCACCAGCAGAGATGGAGACAGCAGGGGGGGGGCCAACGTCCTGACTTTC	CATSRDGDSRGGANVLTF
12	.	.	TRBV18	TRBJ2-3	TGTGCCAGCTCCCCGGGCACAGATACGCAGTATTTT	CASSPGTDTQYF
15	.	.	TRBV28	TRBJ1-1	TGTGCCAGCAGTTTAGTGCTCCGGGGGAACACTGAAGCTTTCTTT	CASSLVLRGNTEAFF
15	.	.	TRBV6-1	TRBJ2-1	TGTGCCAGCAGTGAAAACTGGGGGTTTAACAATGAGCAGTTCTTC	CASSENWGFNNEQFF
15	TRBD2	once	TRBV11-2	TRBJ2-1	TGTGCCAGCAGCCCCCGGCTAGCGGGGTCCAATGAGCAGTTCTTC	CASSPRLAGSNEQFF